Listed here are 6 T cell receptor beta chains from one sample, sequenced in a study of blood T cell repertoires in COVID-19. Measured with immunoSEQ multiplex PCR; TCRdb has only the in-frame clones, and not every one. In the table there are roughly 100,000 clones, 85% to 95% of which are singletons. Sample: peripheral blood. The receptors were sampled from a man aged 50 or older with active COVID-19.

The chain employs TRBV5-1 and TRBJ2-4, with a possible D match to TRBD1 (5 bases). The CDR3 extends over 12 amino acids. V lost 7 bases and J 8 bases, leaving 13 bases between the germline ends. Germline CDR1 and CDR2: SGHRS and YFSETQ. The CDR3 DNA reads as TGCGCCAGCGGGGCGGATAGGCACATTCAGTACTTC. Its translation is CASGADRHIQYF.

This chain joins TRBV7-3 and TRBJ2-3, with a tentative D call TRBD2 (5 bases). The CDR3 spans 14 residues. V gave up 5 bases and J gave up 2 bases, with 11 bases separating them. Germline lookup yields CDR1 SGHTA and CDR2 FQGTGA. CDR3 DNA: TGTGCCAGCAGCCAAAGCGGTAACACAGATACGCAGTATTTT. Its translation is CASSQSGNTDTQYF.

The chain has TRBV5-1 and TRBJ1-1; tentative D call: TRBD1 (6 bases). Germline V CDR1 and CDR2: SGHRS, YFSETQ. V lost 0 bases and J lost 8, with 17 bases in between. The CDR3 covers 15 residues. This CDR3 reads CASSLGDGADREAFF. The CDR3 nucleotides are TGCGCCAGCAGCTTGGGGGATGGGGCTGACAGGGAAGCTTTCTTT.

The chain combines TRBV7-9 with TRBJ2-1; 8 nucleotides match TRBD2. V dropped 3 bases and J dropped 7; count of bases not matched to a gene: 8. CDR1 and CDR2 from the germline V gene are SEHNR and FQNEAQ (reference sequence). The CDR3 is 15 residues long. The CDR3 nucleotides are TGTGCCAGCAGCTTCCCCGGGAGGGCCGTGAATGAGCAGTTCTTC. Its protein product is CASSFPGRAVNEQFF.

The rearrangement joins TRBV19 to TRBJ2-1; tentatively, D is TRBD1 (6 bases). The CDR3 extends over 13 amino acids. CDR1 LNHDA and CDR2 SQIVND come from the germline V gene (reference sequence). V lost 8 bases and J 9 bases, leaving 17 bases between the germline ends. The CDR3 nucleotides are TGTGCCAGTTCTCAGCAGGGGTGGGGTGAGCAGTTCTTC. Translating gives CASSQQGWGEQFF. Looking up the rest from reference TRBV19 and TRBJ2-1 gives the full variable domain: DGGITQSPKYLFRKEGQNVTLSCEQNLNHDAMYWYRQDPGQGLRLIYYSQIVNDFQKGDIAEGYSVSREKKESFPLTVTSAQKNPTAFYLCASSQQGWGEQFFGPGTRLTVL.

The V gene is TRBV6-2 or TRBV6-3, the J gene TRBJ2-1; 10 positions agree with TRBD2. This CDR3 region has 18 residues. Germline-derived CDR1 and CDR2 are MNHEY and SVGEGT. The V gene end was trimmed by 2 bases and the J gene end by 5 bases; junction bases not matched to a gene: 12. The CDR3, as DNA: TGTGCCAGCAGTTACCCGATTTCCCTAGCGGGAGACGACAATGAGCAGTTCTTC. Its translation: CASSYPISLAGDDNEQFF.